Listed here is a single T cell receptor (beta chain). This entry is derived from a study of shared clonotypes between healthy human individuals. On the study more broadly: With ages of 18 to 49, the donors were a couple of women and a few men. Three plates each covered CD4 naive and memory; CD8 naive two, CD8 memory one.

CDR1 and CDR2 from the germline V gene are MDHEN and SYDVKM. The CDR3 contains 14 residues. Trimming shortened V by 2 bases and J by 3 bases, and 10 bases separated the two germline ends. The data were produced by immunoSEQ multiplex PCR, yet TCRdb's version contains in-frame clones alone and is incomplete. The data contain roughly 2,300,000 clones, less than 95% of them seen just once; the ten biggest clones take up about 0.36%. This clonotype was obtained from a man younger than 35 in good health. Some clones in this sample may be carry-over from other donors' samples. This rearrangement joins TRBV28 to TRBJ1-2; maybe TRBD1 (5 bases). The specimen sequenced was naive CD4+ T cells from PBMCs. Subset described: CD45RA+ positively selected. CDR3 nucleotides: TGTGCCAGCAGTTTAAGCCACAGGTACTATGGCTACACCTTC. The encoded protein is CASSLSHRYYGYTF.